The text below deals with one T cell receptor (beta chain). Per the study methods: Estimated nucleated cell counts came from reference gene primer amplification. Repertoires were generated with immunoSEQ multiplex PCR, while TCRdb's copy carries only in-frame clones and drops some. V and J calls and clone size are copied from that table; D and trimming were computed from the DNA. The table records fewer than 350,000 clones, roughly 86% of them present only once. This sample was taken from a study of blood T cell repertoires in COVID-19. The wider study: There were acute and convalescent COVID-19 samples, and they came from the United States, Italy and Spain. In each case, the material was cDNA or gDNA derived from T cells, B-cell-depleted T cells, or PBMCs.

The CDR3 contains 15 residues. V was clipped by 6 bases and J by 4 bases; unmatched bases: 10. Germline CDR1 reads SGHRS; CDR2 reads YFSETQ. The chain combines TRBV5-1 with TRBJ2-5; 9 bases fit TRBD1. The receptor was isolated from a man between 18 and 35 years old with active or convalescent COVID-19. The sequenced sample consisted of peripheral blood. This chain's CDR3 is CASTTTGGIGETQYF. The CDR3 bases are TGCGCCAGCACGACGACAGGGGGTATAGGAGAGACCCAGTACTTC.